These 13 T cell receptor beta chains originate from one sample sequenced in a study of regulatory T cells in long-lasting Graves disease. Arm-PCR of CDR3 regions and iRepertoire HTBI primers were the basis on which TCR beta libraries were built. One entry per CDR3 protein results from TCRdb running MiXCR on the multiplex PCR reads. This table holds approximately 440,000 distinct CDR3 sequences, 23% found once. Time point: persistent/refractory GD, antithyroid drugs over 5 years with positive TRAb. The TCR library was prepared using RNA isolated from PBMCs. The source material was peripheral blood mononuclear cells (PBMCs), sampled when the disease was refractory, from a patient treated with antithyroid drugs. The receptors shown here come from a female donor with Graves disease.

This clonotype was observed once. V and J are TRBV5-6 and TRBJ2-7, with 12 nucleotides matching TRBD2. Per the germline V gene, CDR1 is SGHDT and CDR2 is YYEEEE. The CDR3 loop spans 15 amino acids. Trimming at V came to 5 bases and at J to 7 bases, leaving 10 bases not matched to a gene. The CDR3 nucleotides are TGTGCCAGCAGGGTACCGGGACTAGCGGGTGAGGAGCAGTACTTC. Translation gives CASRVPGLAGEEQYF. Full variable domain (missing parts from reference TRBV5-6 and TRBJ2-7): DAGVTQSPTHLIKTRGQQVTLRCSPKSGHDTVSWYQQALGQGPQFIFQYYEEEERQRGNFPDRFSGHQFPNYSSELNVNALLLGDSALYLCASRVPGLAGEEQYFGPGTRLTVT.

This clonotype has only a few counts. The V and J genes are TRBV7-8 and TRBJ2-2, with a tentative D call TRBD1 (5 bases). Germline V gene sequence: CDR1 SGHVS, CDR2 FQNEAQ. The CDR3 covers 15 residues. Trimming pared 6 bases from V and 2 bases from J, leaving 13 bases between. The CDR3 region is CASSRSRANTGELFF. As DNA, the CDR3 is TGTGCCAGCAGTCGTAGCAGGGCAAACACCGGGGAGCTGTTTTTT.

The rearrangement links TRBV7-2 to TRBJ1-2; no definite D call. The CDR3 runs 14 residues. CDR1 and CDR2 from the germline V gene are SGHTA and FQGNSA. The V end was cut by 2 bases, the J end by 6 bases, with 13 bases between. CDR3 amino acids: CASSLKVVEDGYTF. The DNA for the CDR3 is TGTGCCAGCAGCTTAAAAGTCGTAGAAGATGGCTACACCTTC. The variable domain in full, completed from reference TRBV7-2 and TRBJ1-2, reads GAGVSQSPSNKVTEKGKDVELRCDPISGHTALYWYRQSLGQGLEFLIYFQGNSAPDKSGLPSDRFSAERTGGSVSTLTIQRTQQEDSAVYLCASSLKVVEDGYTFGSGTRLTVV.

The table lists this clonotype with many counts. The V gene is TRBV15, the J gene TRBJ1-2; possibly TRBD1 for D (6 bases). Germline lookup yields CDR1 LNHNV and CDR2 YYDKDF (reference sequence). V was cut by 1 base and J by 5 bases, with 11 bases left in between. The CDR3 has 14 amino acids. The CDR3 spells CATSRAGGSYGYTF. CDR3 nucleotides: TGTGCCACCAGCAGAGCGGGGGGCTCTTATGGCTACACCTTC.

This clonotype was seen ten or more times. V and J are TRBV7-2 and TRBJ2-7; 11 bases are a match to TRBD2. This CDR3 has 14 amino acids. Germline trimming cut 6 bases from V and 3 bases from J; bases unmatched to any gene: 4. Germline V CDR1 and CDR2: SGHTA, FQGNSA. The CDR3 DNA sequence: TGTGCCAGCAGAACTCTAGCGGGGGGCTACGAGCAGTACTTC. Translated, it gives CASRTLAGGYEQYF.

This clonotype was picked up a small number of times. This chain connects TRBV20-1 to TRBJ1-1; possibly TRBD1 for D (6 bases). The V gene lost 3 bases and the J gene lost 4 bases, with 12 bases spanning the gap. In germline, CDR1 is DFQATT, CDR2 SNEGSKA (reference sequence). The CDR3 totals 13 residues. Written as DNA, the CDR3 is TGCAGTGCTAGCGTTCAGGGGTCCACTGAAGCTTTCTTT. It is translated as CSASVQGSTEAFF.

V usage is TRBV9 and J usage is TRBJ2-7; 8 bases map to TRBD1. Germline trimming cut 3 bases from V and 3 bases from J; bases unmatched to any gene: 8. Germline V gene lookup returns CDR1 SGDLS and CDR2 YYNGEE. CDR3 size: 15 residues. The CDR3 coding sequence is TGTGCCAGCAGCGCCGGGGACAGGCCTTACTACGAGCAGTACTTC. Protein sequence: CASSAGDRPYYEQYF.

This clonotype appeared many times. The rearrangement uses TRBV20-1 and TRBJ2-7; D may be TRBD1 (6 bases). The V gene's germline CDR1 is DFQATT and CDR2 SNEGSKA (reference sequence). Trimming left V 6 bases short and J 2 bases short, with 14 bases between. The CDR3 is 13 residues long. CDR3 amino acids: CSASGQSAYEQYF. CDR3 DNA: TGCAGTGCCTCCGGACAGAGTGCCTACGAGCAGTACTTC.

This clonotype appeared many times. This chain joins TRBV7-3 and TRBJ2-2; D call uncertain. V was clipped by 5 bases and J by 5 bases, with 12 bases between them. Germline values: CDR1 SGHTA, CDR2 FQGTGA. CDR3 length equals 14 residues. The CDR3 is CASSPNGPTGELFF. Here the CDR3 DNA reads TGTGCCAGCAGCCCCAATGGACCGACCGGGGAGCTGTTTTTT. The whole variable domain, filled in from reference TRBV7-3 and TRBJ2-2, reads GAGVSQTPSNKVTEKGKYVELRCDPISGHTALYWYRQSLGQGPEFLIYFQGTGAADDSGLPNDRFFAVRPEGSVSTLKIQRTERGDSAVYLCASSPNGPTGELFFGEGSRLTVL.

The chain couples TRBV11-2 to TRBJ2-7; TRBD2 agrees at 9 bases. This CDR3 contains 18 residues. The trim removed 0 bases at V and 2 bases at J, leaving 11 bases unmatched. The germline V gene encodes CDR1 SGHAT and CDR2 FQNNGV. The CDR3 is CASSLEFGLAGMTYEQYF. The CDR3 DNA follows: TGTGCCAGCAGCTTAGAATTCGGGCTAGCGGGGATGACCTACGAGCAGTACTTC.

This clonotype turned up a few times. The rearrangement joins TRBV5-1 to TRBJ1-1; D is uncertain. The CDR3 loop spans 14 amino acids. CDR1 and CDR2 (germline): SGHRS, YFSETQ. V was trimmed by 2 bases and J by 1 base, leaving 9 bases between them. CDR3 amino acids: CASSFETPNTEAFF. CDR3 sequence (DNA): TGCGCCAGCAGCTTTGAGACACCGAACACTGAAGCTTTCTTT.

V and J are TRBV6-1 and TRBJ2-2, with TRBD1 matching 8 bases. Looked up from germline, CDR1 is MNHNS and CDR2 is SASEGT. The CDR3 length is 14 residues. V lost 11 bases to trimming and J lost 2 bases; unmatched junction nucleotides: 7. CDR3 coding DNA: TGTGCCGGTCGGACAGGGCTCAACACCGGGGAGCTGTTTTTT. Its translation is CAGRTGLNTGELFF.

The chain uses TRBV7-9 and TRBJ2-7; the match to TRBD2 covers 7 bases. The germline V gene has CDR1 SEHNR and CDR2 FQNEAQ (reference sequence). The trim removed 0 bases at V and 6 bases at J, leaving 5 bases unmatched. The CDR3 has 14 residues. Here the CDR3 DNA reads TGTGCCAGCAGCTTAGCGGGGAGGGGCTCCGAGCAGTACTTC. Its protein product is CASSLAGRGSEQYF.